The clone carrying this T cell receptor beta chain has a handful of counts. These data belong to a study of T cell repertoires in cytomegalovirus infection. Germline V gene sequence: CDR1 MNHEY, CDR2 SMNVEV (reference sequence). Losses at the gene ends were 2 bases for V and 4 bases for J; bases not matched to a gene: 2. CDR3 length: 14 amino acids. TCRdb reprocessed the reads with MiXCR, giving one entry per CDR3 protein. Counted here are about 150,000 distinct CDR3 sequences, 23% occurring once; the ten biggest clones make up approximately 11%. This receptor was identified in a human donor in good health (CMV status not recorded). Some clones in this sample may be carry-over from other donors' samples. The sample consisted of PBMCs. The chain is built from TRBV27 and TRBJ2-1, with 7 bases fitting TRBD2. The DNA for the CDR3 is TGTGCCAGCAGTTTAGGGGGGGAATACAATGAGCAGTTCTTC. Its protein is CASSLGGEYNEQFF.